The clone carrying this T cell receptor (beta chain) has a handful of counts. Its antigen is undetermined. The CDR3 consists of 12 residues. The germline V and J ends were trimmed by 7 bases and 5 bases, with 12 bases remaining between them. Germline V gene sequence: CDR1 ENHRY, CDR2 SYGVKD. Of the isolated RNA, all was reverse transcribed, and so the sequenced material was expressed TCRB transcripts. Some clones are missing from TCRdb's copy, which holds only in-frame ones; the method was immunoSEQ multiplex PCR. The sample contains about 650,000 clones, around 12% of which appear only once. The data were taken from a study of beta chain features in type 1 diabetes. The overall study: Sorted cells examined across all samples numbered 85 million to 130 million. General observations from the study: Moderate but significant shortening of TCRB CDR3s was recorded in all four CD4+ subsets from Type 1 diabetes patients. Since sequencing was performed on cDNA, cells with high TCR expression could be over-represented.

This chain links TRBV10-3 with TRBJ2-7; weak D call: TRBD2 (6 bases). The clonotype originates from a man in his thirties or forties with type 1 diabetes. The specimen sequenced was naive CD4+ T cells from blood. CDR3: CAIKDGGNEQYF. CDR3 nucleotides: TGTGCCATCAAAGACGGAGGGAACGAGCAGTACTTC.